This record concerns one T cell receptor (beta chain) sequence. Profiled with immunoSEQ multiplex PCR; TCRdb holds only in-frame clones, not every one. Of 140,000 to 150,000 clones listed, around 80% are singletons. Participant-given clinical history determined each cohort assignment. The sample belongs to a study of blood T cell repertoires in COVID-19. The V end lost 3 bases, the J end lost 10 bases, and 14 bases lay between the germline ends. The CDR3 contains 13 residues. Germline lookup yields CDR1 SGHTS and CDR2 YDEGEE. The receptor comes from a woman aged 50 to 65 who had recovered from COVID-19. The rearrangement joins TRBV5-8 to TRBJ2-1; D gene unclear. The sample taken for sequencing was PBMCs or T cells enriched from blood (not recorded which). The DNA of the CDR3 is TGTGCCAGCAGCTCCCTCATGAGAGGAGAGCAGTTCTTC. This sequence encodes CASSSLMRGEQFF.